Each of the 15 T cell receptor beta chains below was sequenced from the same sample in a study of T cell repertoires in cytomegalovirus infection. MiXCR, applied by TCRdb to the reads, yields one record per CDR3 protein. The sample carries fewer than 850,000 distinct CDR3 sequences, just under 30% recorded once. Which antigens these TCRs recognize remains unknown. Here the sequenced sample was cultured CD8+ T cells from PBMCs, taken from culture after CMV antigen stimulation. The receptors derive from a human donor in good health (CMV status not recorded). Some clones in this sample may be carry-over from other donors' samples.

The V call is TRBV7-3, the J call TRBJ2-5; possibly TRBD2 for D (6 bases). V was clipped by 3 bases and J by 5 bases, with 16 bases between them. CDR3 size: 15 residues. In germline, CDR1 is SGHTA, CDR2 FQGTGA. The CDR3 sequence: CASSFTGLGVETQYF. CDR3 nucleotides: TGTGCCAGCAGCTTTACGGGACTCGGGGTGGAGACCCAGTACTTC.

This clonotype was counted only a few times. The V call is TRBV11-3, the J call TRBJ2-4; D call uncertain. Trimming removed 4 bases from V and 6 bases from J, with 7 bases in between. CDR1 and CDR2 (germline): SGHNT, YENEEA. The CDR3 loop spans 12 amino acids. CDR3 in amino acids: CASSSPANIQYF. In nucleotides, the CDR3 is TGTGCCAGCAGCTCACCTGCAAACATTCAGTACTTC. Combining the CDR3 with reference TRBV11-3 and TRBJ2-4 gives the whole variable domain EAGVVQSPRYKIIEKKQPVAFWCNPISGHNTLYWYLQNLGQGPELLIRYENEEAVDDSQLPKDRFSAERLKGVDSTLKIQPAELGDSAVYLCASSSPANIQYFGAGTRLSVL.

This rearrangement joins TRBV20-1 to TRBJ1-2; 8 bases align to TRBD1. The CDR3 spans 15 residues. Losses at the gene ends were 2 bases for V and 6 bases for J; bases not matched to a gene: 11. Germline CDR1 is DFQATT and CDR2 is SNEGSKA (reference sequence). In DNA form, the CDR3 reads TGCAGTGCTAGACATAGCCCGGACAGGGTGAATGGCTACACCTTC. Its protein is CSARHSPDRVNGYTF.

The gene calls are TRBV6-4 and TRBJ2-2; a possible D gene is TRBD1 (7 bases). The CDR3 length is 15 residues. The ends were cut back, 2 bases at V and 9 bases at J, with 16 bases in the middle. From germline, CDR1 is MRHNA and CDR2 SNTAGT. The CDR3 nucleotides are TGTGCCAGCAGTGACGGAGAGGGGGGACAGAGGGAGCTGTTTTTT. Translated, it gives CASSDGEGGQRELFF.

J is TRBJ2-1 and V is TRBV28; TRBD1 might be the D (6 bases). Germline V gives CDR1 MDHEN, CDR2 SYDVKM. CDR3 length equals 13 residues. V was cut by 5 bases and J by 6 bases, with 11 bases left in between. CDR3 DNA: TGTGCCAGCAGTGTCACAGGGATCAATGAGCAGTTCTTC. Amino acids: CASSVTGINEQFF. Full variable domain (outside the CDR3, taken from reference TRBV28 and TRBJ2-1): DVKVTQSSRYLVKRTGEKVFLECVQDMDHENMFWYRQDPGLGLRLIYFSYDVKMKEKGDIPEGYSVSREKKERFSLILESASTNQTSMYLCASSVTGINEQFFGPGTRLTVL.

Written as DNA, the CDR3 is TGTGCCACCAGTGGTCCCGGAACAGGGGCTGGTGAAAAACTGTTTTTT. Protein sequence: CATSGPGTGAGEKLFF. The chain has TRBV24-1 and TRBJ1-4; 7 bases align to TRBD1. Germline lookup yields CDR1 KGHDR and CDR2 SFDVKD. V dropped 5 bases and J dropped 7; count of bases not matched to a gene: 12. The CDR3 sequence is 16 residues long.

This clonotype has a handful of counts. The rearrangement joins TRBV2 to TRBJ2-5; possible D gene TRBD2, 5 bases. CDR1 and CDR2 (germline): SNHLY, FYNNEI. The CDR3 runs to 13 residues. The V and J ends lost 2 bases and 5 bases respectively, with 9 bases between them. CDR3 loop: CASSESGVETQYF. CDR3 nucleotides: TGTGCCAGCAGTGAATCCGGGGTCGAGACCCAGTACTTC.

The chain joins TRBV27 to TRBJ1-6; D is undetermined. The germline V gene has CDR1 MNHEY and CDR2 SMNVEV (reference sequence). V was pared by 4 bases and J by 12 bases, with 16 bases between. The CDR3 has 14 residues. The DNA for the CDR3 is TGTGCCAGCAGTTCCGGGCGGGGAATGGAACCCCTCCACTTT. This gives the protein CASSSGRGMEPLHF.

This clonotype turned up a few times. The chain is built from TRBV2 and TRBJ2-3; 16 nucleotides align to TRBD2. This CDR3 is built from 16 residues. The germline V gene has CDR1 SNHLY and CDR2 FYNNEI. V lost 6 bases and J lost 5; bases outside the gene matches: 5. The CDR3 region is CASRGTSGGARDTQYF. CDR3 DNA: TGTGCCAGCAGGGGGACTAGCGGGGGGGCGAGAGATACGCAGTATTTT.

This clonotype was counted a few times. The chain has TRBV7-2 and TRBJ1-3; the match to TRBD1 covers 7 bases. Unmatched junction bases numbered 10, after V lost 5 bases and J lost 0 bases. Germline values: CDR1 SGHTA, CDR2 FQGNSA. This CDR3 spans 17 amino acids. The CDR3 DNA follows: TGTGCCAGCAGCCCAGGGGGGTTTTACAGCTCTGGAAACACCATATATTTT. It specifies CASSPGGFYSSGNTIYF.

This clonotype turned up a few times. The chain is built from TRBV28 and TRBJ2-3, with 7 bases lining up with TRBD1. V trimming: 6 bases; J trimming: 6 bases; junction bases outside the gene matches: 12. The CDR3 has 15 residues. CDR1 MDHEN and CDR2 SYDVKM come from the germline V gene. CDR3 nucleotides: TGTGCCAGCAGCCCCCGGACAGGAGGTTGGGATACGCAGTATTTT. This encodes CASSPRTGGWDTQYF.

The V and J genes are TRBV6-1 and TRBJ1-1; no reliable D call. The CDR3 covers 12 residues. The V gene's germline CDR1 is MNHNS and CDR2 SASEGT. V was pared by 6 bases and J by 7 bases, with 12 bases between. The CDR3 spells CASSNEAGEAFF. The CDR3, as DNA: TGTGCCAGCAGCAATGAGGCAGGTGAAGCTTTCTTT.

This chain connects TRBV15 to TRBJ1-4; TRBD1 matches at 8 bases. V dropped 2 bases and J dropped 6; count of bases not matched to a gene: 8. The CDR3 runs to 16 residues. Looked up from germline, CDR1 is LNHNV and CDR2 is YYDKDF (reference sequence). CDR3 in DNA: TGTGCCACCAGCAGACCCACAGGGGGGATCTATGAAAAACTGTTTTTT. Translating gives CATSRPTGGIYEKLFF.

The rearrangement joins TRBV24-1 to TRBJ2-1, with D maybe TRBD1 (6 bases). The CDR3 sequence is 20 residues long. The germline gives CDR1 KGHDR, CDR2 SFDVKD. V was clipped by 1 base and J by 0 bases, with 21 bases between them. CDR3: CATSDLGCARQEFSYNEQFF. As DNA, the CDR3 is TGTGCCACCAGTGATTTAGGCTGCGCGAGACAGGAGTTCTCCTACAATGAGCAGTTCTTC.

V is TRBV7-9 and J is TRBJ2-5; D is possibly TRBD2 (6 bases). V was pared by 5 bases and J by 1 base, with 11 bases between. The CDR3 contains 14 residues. The germline gives CDR1 SEHNR, CDR2 FQNEAQ (reference sequence). The DNA for the CDR3 is TGTGCCAGCAGCCCCCCGGGACTCCAAGAGACCCAGTACTTC. Residues: CASSPPGLQETQYF.